This T cell receptor beta chain was sequenced in a study of naive and memory T cell subsets. Study-level findings and limits: Gini index rose across naive, CM, EM and EMRA in CD4 and CD8.

From germline, CDR1 is ENHRY and CDR2 SYGVKD. The V gene end was trimmed by 4 bases and the J gene end by 3 bases; junction bases not matched to a gene: 2. The CDR3 sequence is 14 residues long. This clonotype has just one count. The target antigen is unknown. An equimolar mix of two oligonucleotides served as the beta constant-region primer for TRBC1 and TRBC2. Four rounds of PCR amplified the ligated cDNA using nested alpha and beta constant-region primers plus SP2. The cDNA 3' end received a ligated single-stranded oligonucleotide carrying the SP2 primer and a 12-nucleotide UMI. TCRdb ran MiXCR on the UMI-ligation and nested PCR reads and lists one entry per CDR3 protein. The data hold over 25,000 distinct CDR3 sequences, with about a fifth observed a single time. CD4 T cells were positively selected, then CD8 T cells from the CD4-negative fraction. Four subsets defined by CD45RA and CD27 were sorted after CD3, CD4, CD8 and live/dead staining.

The receptor was isolated from a human donor in good health. The chain combines TRBV10-3 with TRBJ2-2; 7 bases are a match to TRBD1. The sequenced sample consisted of effector memory CD4+ T cells from blood. Indicated subset: effector memory, CD45RA- CD27-. The CDR3 nucleotides read TGTGCCATCAGTGGACAGGGTGACACCGGGGAGCTGTTTTTT. It encodes CAISGQGDTGELFF.